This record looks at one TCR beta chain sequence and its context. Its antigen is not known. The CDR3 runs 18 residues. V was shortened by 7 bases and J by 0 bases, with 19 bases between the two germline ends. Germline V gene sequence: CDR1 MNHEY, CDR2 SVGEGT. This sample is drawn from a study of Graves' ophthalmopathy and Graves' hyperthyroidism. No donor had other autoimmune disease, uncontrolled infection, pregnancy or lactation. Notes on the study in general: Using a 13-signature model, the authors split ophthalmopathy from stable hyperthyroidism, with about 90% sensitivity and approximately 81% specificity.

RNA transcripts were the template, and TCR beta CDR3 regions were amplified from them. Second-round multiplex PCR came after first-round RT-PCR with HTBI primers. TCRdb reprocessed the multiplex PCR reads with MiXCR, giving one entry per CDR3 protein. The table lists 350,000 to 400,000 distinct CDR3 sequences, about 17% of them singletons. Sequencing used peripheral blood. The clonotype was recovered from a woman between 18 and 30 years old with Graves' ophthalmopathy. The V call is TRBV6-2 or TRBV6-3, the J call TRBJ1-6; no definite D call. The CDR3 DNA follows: TGTGCCAGCAACTTGCGGACCCAAGGCTACTCCTATAATTCACCCCTCCACTTT. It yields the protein CASNLRTQGYSYNSPLHF.